Listed below are T cell receptor beta chains from one sample, sequenced in a study of T cells after yellow fever vaccination. TCRdb used MiXCR to reprocess the 5' RACE reads, holding one entry per CDR3 protein. The sample includes more than 200,000 distinct CDR3 sequences, more than 3.5% of them seen just once. Sequencing was performed on PBMCs, taken 15 days after the yellow fever booster vaccination. The receptors stem from a man aged 18 to 29 who received the YFV17D yellow fever vaccine. Each CDR3 is given with its conserved first and last residue. D genes are given only for firm matches. Where a row states a size, it is once, few, many or the class of an expanded clone; other rows omit it.

clone_size	v_call	d_call	j_call	cdr3_nt	cdr3_aa
many	TRBV29-1	-	TRBJ2-5	TGCAGCGTTGCGAGGGCCGTTGAGACCCAGTACTTC	CSVARAVETQYF
many	TRBV6-2/TRBV6-3	TRBD1	TRBJ2-7	TGTGCCAGCAGTTGGGCAGGGGGCGACCGTTACGAGCAGTACTTC	CASSWAGGDRYEQYF
many	TRBV28	-	TRBJ1-6	TGTGCCAGCAGTAGGGCCTCCTATAATTCACCCCTCCACTTT	CASSRASYNSPLHF
many	TRBV4-2	TRBD2	TRBJ2-7	TGTGCCAGCAGCCAGGCGACGGGACTAGCGGGGGGGTTAGACGAGCAGTACTTC	CASSQATGLAGGLDEQYF
many	TRBV3-1	TRBD1	TRBJ1-1	TGTGCCACCGGACAGGGAAGAACTGAAGCTTTCTTT	CATGQGRTEAFF
many	TRBV5-1	TRBD1	TRBJ2-2	TGCGCCAGCAGCTTGGGGGACAGGCTCGGGGAGCTGTTTTTT	CASSLGDRLGELFF
many	TRBV25-1	-	TRBJ1-6	TGTGCCAGCAGTGAGCAGGATAATTCACCCCTCCACTTT	CASSEQDNSPLHF
many	TRBV10-3	-	TRBJ2-2	TGTGCCATCAGCGAAGAGGGACAAACCGGGGAGCTGTTTTTT	CAISEEGQTGELFF
many	TRBV5-5	TRBD1	TRBJ1-4	TGTGCCAGCAGCTCATCACCCCCCGGGACAGGGGATGAAAAACTGTTTTTT	CASSSSPPGTGDEKLFF
many	TRBV6-5	-	TRBJ2-2	TGTGCCAGCAGCTCCCATGACTACGGAGCGTGGGGCTCTACCGGGGAGCTGTTTTTT	CASSSHDYGAWGSTGELFF
many	TRBV5-5	TRBD1	TRBJ1-4	TGTGCCAGCAGACCACAGGGGGCCGGGGGTCGGAAACTGTTTTTT	CASRPQGAGGRKLFF
many	TRBV6-2/TRBV6-3	-	TRBJ2-7	TGTGCCACCTCGACAGACTACGAGCAGTACTTC	CATSTDYEQYF
-	TRBV6-2/TRBV6-3	-	TRBJ2-3	TGTGCCAGCAGAAGATCGGGGGGCGCAGATACGCAGTATTTT	CASRRSGGADTQYF
-	TRBV30	-	TRBJ2-7	TGTGCCTGGAGTGTGGGGGGCGCCGGGGACGAGCAGTACTTC	CAWSVGGAGDEQYF
many	TRBV7-2	TRBD2	TRBJ2-3	TGTGCCAGCAGCTTTCCCTCCGGGACTAGCGGGTCCGCAGATACGCAGTATTTT	CASSFPSGTSGSADTQYF
many	TRBV4-2	TRBD1	TRBJ1-3	TGTGCCAGCAGCATAGACAGGGGTTACGGAAACACCATATATTTT	CASSIDRGYGNTIYF
many	TRBV9	TRBD1	TRBJ1-2	TGTGCCAGCAGCACCCGGACAGGGGGCGGTGGCTACACCTTC	CASSTRTGGGGYTF
-	TRBV6-5	-	TRBJ1-5	TGTGCCAGCAGTTACGGTGGGCTTGGCAATCAGCCCCAGCATTTT	CASSYGGLGNQPQHF
-	TRBV5-6	TRBD1	TRBJ2-3	TGTGCCAGCAGCTGGGATCGAACAGGGGGGACAGATACGCAGTATTTT	CASSWDRTGGTDTQYF
many	TRBV29-1	-	TRBJ2-7	TGCAGCGTCCAGAAGGGGTACCCAGGGCTTCTCTACGAGCAGTACTTC	CSVQKGYPGLLYEQYF
many	TRBV27	TRBD1	TRBJ1-2	TGTGCCAGCAGGGACAGGGAAGTTCACTATGGCTACACCTTC	CASRDREVHYGYTF
many	TRBV20-1	-	TRBJ2-1	TGCAGTGCTGTCGGCGGGGGCGCAACCTACAATGAGCAGTTCTTC	CSAVGGGATYNEQFF
few	TRBV9	-	TRBJ2-2	TGTGCCAGCAGCGTAGGATGGGGTTTGAACACCGGGGAGCTGTTTTTT	CASSVGWGLNTGELFF
many	TRBV5-1	-	TRBJ2-5	TGCGCCAGCAGCTTGGGAGTTCTCGGTGGGTCTGGAGAGACCCAGTACTTC	CASSLGVLGGSGETQYF
many	TRBV6-2/TRBV6-3	-	TRBJ1-5	TGTGCCAGCACAGTGACTCTTCAAGTTAATCAGCCCCAGCATTTT	CASTVTLQVNQPQHF
many	TRBV27	TRBD1	TRBJ2-5	TGTGCCAGCAGGCAGGGGGCAGGCGAGACCCAGTACTTC	CASRQGAGETQYF
many	TRBV5-1	TRBD1	TRBJ2-2	TGCGCCAGCAAGGAGACAGGGTCGAACGGGGAGCTGTTTTTT	CASKETGSNGELFF
many	TRBV6-5	-	TRBJ2-2	TGTGCCAGCAGTTACGAAGAAATCACCGGGGAGCTGTTTTTT	CASSYEEITGELFF
many	TRBV29-1	-	TRBJ1-3	TGCAGCGTTGAAATGGGAAACACCATATATTTT	CSVEMGNTIYF
many	TRBV3-1	-	TRBJ1-1	TGTGCCAGCAGCCTGTCAGGCGCTGAAGCTTTCTTT	CASSLSGAEAFF
many	TRBV20-1	-	TRBJ2-2	TGCAGTGCTAGCGGCGGACGCTCCACCGGGGAGCTGTTTTTT	CSASGGRSTGELFF
-	TRBV20-1	TRBD2	TRBJ2-5	TGCAGTGCTAGGCCCACCGGGACTAGCGGGAGACCGTACCAAGAGACCCAGTACTTC	CSARPTGTSGRPYQETQYF
many	TRBV29-1	-	TRBJ1-2	TGCAGCGCCGAACGAGGGGTGGAGAACTATGGCTACACCTTC	CSAERGVENYGYTF
many	TRBV12-3/TRBV12-4	-	TRBJ2-6	TGTGCCAGCAGTTCAGGACCCTCTGGGGCCAACGTCCTGACTTTC	CASSSGPSGANVLTF
many	TRBV18	-	TRBJ2-5	TGTGCCAGCTCACCCTTTGACCAACAAGAGACCCAGTACTTC	CASSPFDQQETQYF
many	TRBV20-1	TRBD2	TRBJ2-3	TGCAGTGTCCCCCAGCGGGGGGGGAGCACAGATACGCAGTATTTT	CSVPQRGGSTDTQYF
many	TRBV5-1	-	TRBJ1-1	TGCGCCAGCAGCTTGGATCAGGACGTAGCTTTCTTT	CASSLDQDVAFF
many	TRBV6-5	-	TRBJ1-6	TGTGCCAGCAGCCCCGACAGGATTAATTCACCCCTCCACTTT	CASSPDRINSPLHF
many	TRBV5-1	TRBD1	TRBJ1-2	TGCGCCAGCAGCTTGGAGACAGGGGGGACTGGCTACACCTTC	CASSLETGGTGYTF
many	TRBV5-1	-	TRBJ1-2	TGCGCCAGCAGCTTGACGGCTTGGGGTACGGGGGACCCCGGCTACACCTTC	CASSLTAWGTGDPGYTF
many	TRBV20-1	-	TRBJ2-3	TGCAGTGCTAGAGATCCGGCAAGCACAGATACGCAGTATTTT	CSARDPASTDTQYF
many	TRBV19	-	TRBJ2-1	TGTGCCAGTAGTAGCGGGGGCAAAAGCTCCTACAATGAGCAGTTCTTC	CASSSGGKSSYNEQFF
-	TRBV6-5	TRBD1	TRBJ1-2	TGTGCCAGCAGTTACTCGACGACAGGGATGGACTATGGCTACACCTTC	CASSYSTTGMDYGYTF
many	TRBV4-2	-	TRBJ2-4	TGTGCCAGCAGCCAGGCCACAGGGCTAAACATTCAGTACTTC	CASSQATGLNIQYF